The 29 T cell receptor beta chains in this list originate from one sample, sequenced in a study of CD8 T cells in ankylosing spondylitis. Their antigens remain unidentified. Via MiXCR, TCRdb re-called the 5' RACE reads, giving one row per CDR3 protein. The sample lists 350,000 to 550,000 distinct CDR3 sequences, 25% to 30% occurring once. Whole-study results and caveats: Characteristic, it appeared, of ankylosing spondylitis blood was a TCR beta motif of fewer than 10 highly homologous variants.

Source material: blood, either unsorted or a sorted T cell fraction (not recorded which). These receptors were taken from a male donor with ankylosing spondylitis.

V gene TRBV19 combines with J gene TRBJ2-5; no definite D call. This CDR3 is 13 amino acids long. The germline V gene encodes CDR1 LNHDA and CDR2 SQIVND (reference sequence). Trimming left V 3 bases short and J 5 bases short, with 10 bases between. The CDR3 protein is CASSMVPRETQYF. In nucleotides, the CDR3 is TGTGCCAGTAGTATGGTCCCTCGGGAGACCCAGTACTTC.

V and J are TRBV10-3 and TRBJ2-3; TRBD2 aligns across 7 bases. Germline CDR1 is ENHRY and CDR2 is SYGVKD. The CDR3 is 18 amino acids. V lost 0 bases and J lost 3; bases outside the gene matches: 12. The CDR3 DNA follows: TGTGCCATCAGTGAGTCGATACTTTCGGGACTACTTACAGATACGCAGTATTTT. As protein: CAISESILSGLLTDTQYF.

V is TRBV27 and J is TRBJ1-2, with D hard to call. V lost 3 bases to trimming and J lost 9 bases, with 14 bases between them. The CDR3 sequence is 13 residues long. CDR1 is MNHEY and CDR2 is SMNVEV in the germline V gene (reference sequence). The CDR3 spells CASSLVPGRSYTF. The CDR3 DNA is TGTGCCAGCAGTTTGGTACCGGGTCGGAGCTACACCTTC.

The chain has TRBV2 and TRBJ1-4; 7 bases map to TRBD1. With V trimmed by 6 bases and J by 4 bases, 8 bases remained unmatched. The CDR3 contains 15 residues. Germline CDR1 reads SNHLY; CDR2 reads FYNNEI. The CDR3 sequence: CASSQYQGGNEKLFF. In DNA form, the CDR3 reads TGTGCCAGCAGCCAATACCAGGGGGGTAATGAAAAACTGTTTTTT.

The chain carries TRBV3-1 and TRBJ1-2, with a tentative D call TRBD1 (6 bases). Germline lookup yields CDR1 LGHDT and CDR2 YNNKEL (reference sequence). CDR3 size: 15 residues. Between the trimmed V and J ends, which lost 1 base and 1 base, there was a span of 10 bases. The CDR3 here is CASSQGGQLNYGYTF. The CDR3 DNA is TGTGCCAGCAGCCAAGGGGGGCAACTTAACTATGGCTACACCTTC.

This clonotype was seen many times. The J gene is TRBJ2-1, the V gene TRBV12-3 or TRBV12-4; 8 bases agree with TRBD1. CDR3 length: 15 residues. Trimming at V came to 5 bases and at J to 7 bases, leaving 10 bases not matched to a gene. Here the CDR3 reads CASSKTGGLSNEQFF. CDR3 nucleotide sequence: TGTGCCAGCAGTAAAACAGGGGGTTTATCGAATGAGCAGTTCTTC.

The rearrangement links TRBV10-3 to TRBJ1-1; perhaps TRBD1 as D (5 bases). CDR1 is ENHRY, CDR2 SYGVKD, per germline. V lost 0 bases and J lost 5, with 7 bases in between. The CDR3 is 13 amino acids. CDR3 loop: CAISESEGTEAFF. Here the CDR3 DNA reads TGTGCCATCAGTGAGTCGGAGGGGACTGAAGCTTTCTTT.

This clonotype has only a few counts. The V call is TRBV29-1, the J call TRBJ2-2; 7 bases are a match to TRBD2. The CDR3 loop spans 14 amino acids. In germline, CDR1 is SQVTM, CDR2 ANQGSEA. With V trimmed by 3 bases and J by 6 bases, 7 bases remained unmatched. This CDR3 is CSVERAGRAGELFF. DNA for the CDR3: TGCAGCGTTGAGCGAGCGGGACGGGCCGGGGAGCTGTTTTTT.

Only a few counts were recorded for this clonotype. This chain joins TRBV29-1 and TRBJ2-3; D gene unclear. Trimming pared 6 bases from V and 1 base from J, leaving 11 bases between. CDR3 length: 13 residues. Germline CDR1 and CDR2: SQVTM and ANQGSEA. Here the CDR3 DNA reads TGCAGCGTCTCCCGCTGGGGCACAGATACGCAGTATTTT. This codes for CSVSRWGTDTQYF.

The sample holds a few counts of this clonotype. V usage is TRBV15 and J usage is TRBJ2-1; D ambiguous. Trimming pared 4 bases from V and 4 bases from J, leaving 8 bases between. The germline CDR1 and CDR2 sequences are LNHNV and YYDKDF (reference sequence). The CDR3 contains 13 residues. Here the CDR3 DNA reads TGTGCCACCAGCAACCGACAATACAATGAGCAGTTCTTC. It encodes CATSNRQYNEQFF.

This clonotype was seen repeatedly, ten times or more. The rearrangement links TRBV27 to TRBJ2-7; TRBD2 matches at 8 bases. CDR3 length equals 13 residues. Germline trimming cut 11 bases from V and 1 base from J; bases unmatched to any gene: 7. CDR1 is MNHEY and CDR2 is SMNVEV in the germline V gene (reference sequence). The CDR3 spells CAGKAGVSYEQYF. The CDR3 region has the DNA TGTGCCGGGAAAGCGGGAGTTTCCTACGAGCAGTACTTC.

The chain recombines TRBV2 with TRBJ2-2, with TRBD2 matching over 13 bases. The CDR3 loop spans 17 amino acids. Germline CDR1 is SNHLY and CDR2 is FYNNEI. The V and J ends lost 10 bases and 3 bases, in that order; junction bases with no gene match: 11. The CDR3 DNA reads as TGTGCCACCTCAACTGGGACTAGCGGGATGGACACCGGGGAGCTGTTTTTT. Its protein is CATSTGTSGMDTGELFF.

This clonotype was counted between two and nine times. V and J are TRBV7-9 and TRBJ2-1, with 7 bases that match TRBD2. CDR1 SEHNR and CDR2 FQNEAQ come from the germline V gene (reference sequence). Trimming took 3 bases from V and 8 from J; bases not matched to a gene: 10. The CDR3 loop spans 15 amino acids. The CDR3 region is CASSFSGGSQDEQFF. The CDR3 region has the DNA TGTGCCAGCAGCTTCTCTGGCGGGAGTCAGGATGAGCAGTTCTTC.

This clonotype has at least ten counts. The chain couples TRBV20-1 to TRBJ1-5; no definite D call. Trimming stripped 0 bases from V and 0 bases from J, with 24 bases between. The CDR3 loop spans 20 amino acids. CDR1 DFQATT and CDR2 SNEGSKA come from the germline V gene (reference sequence). The CDR3 here is CSARDLRRVAVTYSNQPQHF. CDR3 DNA: TGCAGTGCTAGAGACCTCCGTAGGGTGGCAGTGACTTATAGCAATCAGCCCCAGCATTTT.

The genes are TRBV6-1 and TRBJ1-2, with 11 nucleotides matching TRBD1. The length of the CDR3 is 14 residues. J lost 4 bases, V lost 6 bases, and 4 bases had no gene match. CDR1 and CDR2 (germline): MNHNS, SASEGT. In DNA form, the CDR3 reads TGTGCCAGCAGCGGGACAGGGGGACGCTATGGCTACACCTTC. Encoded protein: CASSGTGGRYGYTF.

This chain joins TRBV19 and TRBJ2-5; D tentatively reads TRBD1 or TRBD2 (5 bases each). Germline CDR1 reads LNHDA; CDR2 reads SQIVND (reference sequence). The CDR3 spans 14 residues. Trimming cost V 3 bases and J 1 base, with 9 bases left between them. CDR3 region: CASSISGTQETQYF. Here the CDR3 DNA reads TGTGCCAGTAGTATTTCGGGGACCCAAGAGACCCAGTACTTC.

V is TRBV2 and J is TRBJ2-1; 9 bases fit TRBD1. The CDR3 runs 15 residues. CDR1 SNHLY and CDR2 FYNNEI come from the germline V gene. V lost 1 base, J lost 4 bases, and 2 bases stayed unmatched. The CDR3 spells CASSEEGQGYNEQFF. In nucleotides, the CDR3 is TGTGCCAGCAGTGAAGAAGGACAGGGGTACAATGAGCAGTTCTTC.

The sample holds a few counts of this clonotype. This chain links TRBV5-6 with TRBJ2-1, with D unresolved. The V end lost 4 bases, the J end lost 14 bases, and 19 bases lay between the germline ends. The CDR3 loop spans 13 amino acids. Looked up from germline, CDR1 is SGHDT and CDR2 is YYEEEE. The CDR3 sequence: CASSTSSIDPKFF. CDR3 in DNA: TGTGCCAGCAGCACCTCCTCAATTGACCCCAAGTTCTTC. The whole variable domain, filled in from reference TRBV5-6 and TRBJ2-1, reads DAGVTQSPTHLIKTRGQQVTLRCSPKSGHDTVSWYQQALGQGPQFIFQYYEEEERQRGNFPDRFSGHQFPNYSSELNVNALLLGDSALYLCASSTSSIDPKFFGPGTRLTVL.

This chain uses TRBV5-1 with TRBJ2-5; 12 bases line up with TRBD2. V shed 0 bases, J shed 0 bases, and the junction held 3 bases outside the gene matches. The CDR3 is made up of 17 amino acids. Germline V gene sequence: CDR1 SGHRS, CDR2 YFSETQ. The CDR3: CASSLGLAGDYQETQYF. Here the CDR3 DNA reads TGCGCCAGCAGCTTGGGACTAGCGGGAGATTACCAAGAGACCCAGTACTTC.

This rearrangement joins TRBV7-2 to TRBJ2-3; D is possibly TRBD2 (5 bases). There are 15 residues in the CDR3. The V end was cut by 6 bases, the J end by 0 bases, with 13 bases between. The germline gives CDR1 SGHTA, CDR2 FQGNSA. CDR3 sequence (DNA): TGTGCCAGCAGTCCACTAGGACTTAGCACAGATACGCAGTATTTT. Protein product: CASSPLGLSTDTQYF.

The J gene is TRBJ2-1, the V gene TRBV5-6; 8 bases are a match to TRBD2. Germline-derived CDR1 and CDR2 are SGHDT and YYEEEE. The CDR3 length is 15 residues. After removal of 0 bases from V and 9 bases from J, the junction contained 8 bases not matched to a gene. The CDR3 region is CASSLVEAGELEQFF. DNA for the CDR3: TGTGCCAGCAGCTTGGTTGAAGCGGGAGAACTTGAGCAGTTCTTC. Combining the CDR3 with reference TRBV5-6 and TRBJ2-1 gives the whole variable domain DAGVTQSPTHLIKTRGQQVTLRCSPKSGHDTVSWYQQALGQGPQFIFQYYEEEERQRGNFPDRFSGHQFPNYSSELNVNALLLGDSALYLCASSLVEAGELEQFFGPGTRLTVL.

This chain connects TRBV6-5 to TRBJ1-1, with TRBD1 matching over 8 bases. In germline, CDR1 is MNHEY, CDR2 SVGAGI. The CDR3 contains 17 residues. V lost 0 bases, J lost 5 bases, and 11 bases stayed unmatched. The CDR3 nucleotides are TGTGCCAGCAGTTACTCGACAGGGGCTTCACAAGGGACTGAAGCTTTCTTT. It is translated as CASSYSTGASQGTEAFF.

This clonotype was counted between two and nine times. V and J are TRBV19 and TRBJ1-1; D is undetermined. Trimming took 6 bases from V and 0 from J, leaving 11 bases between them. This CDR3 has 14 residues. Germline CDR1 and CDR2: LNHDA and SQIVND (reference sequence). The CDR3 loop reads CASRDNILNTEAFF. The CDR3 DNA reads as TGTGCCAGTAGAGACAACATTTTGAACACTGAAGCTTTCTTT.

The chain carries TRBV18 and TRBJ2-2, with D unresolved. The CDR3 runs to 13 residues. The ends were cut back, 5 bases at V and 7 bases at J, with 11 bases in the middle. Germline V gives CDR1 KGHSH, CDR2 LQKENI. For the CDR3, the DNA is TGTGCCAGCTCAGACAATGAGATCGGGGAGCTGTTTTTT. It translates to CASSDNEIGELFF.

This clonotype was seen a handful of times. The gene calls are TRBV7-2 and TRBJ2-3; D may be TRBD2 (5 bases). Germline V gene lookup returns CDR1 SGHTA and CDR2 FQGNSA. The CDR3 length is 14 residues. Trimming left V 3 bases short and J 3 bases short, with 10 bases between. The CDR3 DNA reads as TGTGCCAGCAGCTTGATCGGGAAGACAGATACGCAGTATTTT. This codes for CASSLIGKTDTQYF.

This clonotype was picked up a small number of times. The chain combines TRBV7-9 with TRBJ2-5; D unclear. V was trimmed by 5 bases and J by 5 bases, leaving 18 bases between them. Per the germline V gene, CDR1 is SEHNR and CDR2 is FQNEAQ (reference sequence). This CDR3 is built from 15 residues. The CDR3 region is CASSPRAPGRETQYF. The CDR3 nucleotides read TGTGCCAGCAGCCCGCGAGCCCCGGGCAGGGAGACCCAGTACTTC.

The gene calls are TRBV9 and TRBJ1-3; D call uncertain. Germline V lookup: CDR1 SGDLS, CDR2 YYNGEE. The length of the CDR3 is 18 residues. V shed 1 base and J shed 1 base, with 18 bases lying between them. CDR3 in amino acids: CASSVSPSDSASGNTIYF. CDR3 coding DNA: TGTGCCAGCAGCGTAAGCCCCTCGGACTCCGCATCTGGAAACACCATATATTTT.

This clonotype was seen a few times. CDR3 protein: CASSLGGEVSGDTQYF. As DNA, the CDR3 is TGTGCCAGCAGCTTGGGAGGAGAGGTTTCAGGAGATACGCAGTATTTT. The rearrangement uses TRBV5-4 and TRBJ2-3, with no clear D. Germline CDR1 and CDR2: SGHNT and YYREEE (reference sequence). This CDR3 spans 16 amino acids. V dropped 0 bases and J dropped 5 bases, with 16 bases sitting between them.

The chain combines TRBV20-1 with TRBJ2-7; the D gene could be TRBD1 or TRBD2 (5 bases each). This CDR3 has 11 amino acids. The V gene lost 5 bases and the J gene lost 2 bases, with 7 bases spanning the gap. Germline CDR1 reads DFQATT; CDR2 reads SNEGSKA (reference sequence). CDR3 loop: CSAGDPYEQYV. CDR3 coding DNA: TGCAGTGCTGGGGACCCCTACGAGCAGTACGTC.